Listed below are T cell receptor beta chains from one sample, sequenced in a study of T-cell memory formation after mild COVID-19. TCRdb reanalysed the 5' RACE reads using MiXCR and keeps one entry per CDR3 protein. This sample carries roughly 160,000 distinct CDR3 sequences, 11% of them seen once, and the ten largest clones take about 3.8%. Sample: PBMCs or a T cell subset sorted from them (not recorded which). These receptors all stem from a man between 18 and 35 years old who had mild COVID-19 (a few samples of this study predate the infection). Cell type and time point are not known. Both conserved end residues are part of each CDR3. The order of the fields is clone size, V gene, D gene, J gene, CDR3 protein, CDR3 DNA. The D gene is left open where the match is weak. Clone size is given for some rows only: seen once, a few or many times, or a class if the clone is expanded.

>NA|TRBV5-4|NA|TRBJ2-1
CASSSRGNGLNEQFF
TGTGCCAGCAGCTCTCGAGGTAATGGTTTGAATGAGCAGTTCTTC
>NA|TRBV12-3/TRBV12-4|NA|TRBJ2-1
CASSLLRTPTRIF
TGTGCCAGCAGTTTACTGAGGACCCCTACGAGAATCTTC
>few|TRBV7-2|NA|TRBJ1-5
CASSLSSLSNQPQHF
TGTGCCAGCAGCTTATCCAGTCTTAGCAATCAGCCCCAGCATTTT
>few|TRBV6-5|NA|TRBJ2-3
CASSYGGLGADTQYF
TGTGCCAGCAGTTACGGAGGGCTGGGGGCGGATACGCAGTATTTT
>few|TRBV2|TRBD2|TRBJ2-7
CASSDTSGTYYEQYF
TGTGCCAGCAGCGACACTAGCGGGACGTACTACGAGCAGTACTTC
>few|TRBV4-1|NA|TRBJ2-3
CASSQDGRGTDTQYF
TGCGCCAGCAGCCAAGATGGAAGGGGAACAGATACGCAGTATTTT
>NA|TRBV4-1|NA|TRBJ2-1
CASSLVGSYNEQFF
TGCGCCAGCAGCTTAGTAGGCTCCTACAATGAGCAGTTCTTC
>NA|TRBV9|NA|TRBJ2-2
CASSVAGKGVPTGELFF
TGTGCCAGCAGCGTAGCTGGAAAGGGGGTTCCCACCGGGGAGCTGTTTTTT
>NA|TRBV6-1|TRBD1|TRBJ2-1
CASSSNQQGLNEQFF
TGTGCCAGCAGCTCAAACCAACAGGGGTTGAATGAGCAGTTCTTC
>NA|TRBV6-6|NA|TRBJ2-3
CASSYERVLGGDTQYF
TGTGCCAGCAGTTATGAGCGGGTACTGGGAGGAGATACGCAGTATTTT
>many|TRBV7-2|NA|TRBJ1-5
CASSWAGQPQHF
TGTGCCAGCAGCTGGGCAGGTCAGCCCCAGCATTTT
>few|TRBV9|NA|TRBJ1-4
CASSKGGATNEKLFF
TGTGCCAGCAGCAAAGGCGGCGCGACTAATGAAAAACTGTTTTTT
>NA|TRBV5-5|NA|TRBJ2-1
CASSLATNNEQFF
TGTGCCAGCAGCTTGGCTACAAACAATGAGCAGTTCTTC
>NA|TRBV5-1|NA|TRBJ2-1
CASSSLASAYNEQFF
TGCGCCAGCAGCTCTCTAGCGTCCGCCTACAATGAGCAGTTCTTC
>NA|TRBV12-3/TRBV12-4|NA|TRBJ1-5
CASSHRLSSSNQPQHF
TGTGCCAGCAGTCACCGGCTCAGTAGTAGCAATCAGCCCCAGCATTTT
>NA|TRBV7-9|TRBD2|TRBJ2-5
CASSLVRGGSQYQETQYF
TGTGCCAGCAGCTTAGTACGGGGGGGATCCCAGTACCAAGAGACCCAGTACTTC